The 2 T cell receptor beta chains below all came from one sample that was sequenced in a study of CD8 T cells in Susac syndrome. An input of about 0.45 to 1 ug of RNA was subjected to reverse transcription using random hexamers. TCRdb used MiXCR to reprocess the immunoSEQ multiplex PCR reads, holding one entry per CDR3 protein. The sample shows roughly 180,000 distinct CDR3 sequences, roughly 94% of them seen only once. Sequencing was carried out using CD4+ T cells from PBMCs. These receptors were obtained from a human donor with Susac syndrome.

The chain employs TRBV12-5 and TRBJ1-1; D unclear. V lost 6 bases to trimming and J lost 0 bases, with 20 bases between them. Germline assignment: CDR1 LGHNT and CDR2 FRNRAP. This CDR3 region has 17 residues. CDR3 protein: CASGKMTGTSMNTEAFF. The CDR3, as DNA: TGTGCTAGTGGCAAAATGACCGGAACGTCCATGAACACTGAAGCTTTCTTT. Using reference TRBV12-5 and TRBJ1-1 for the parts outside the CDR3, the full variable domain is DARVTQTPRHKVTEMGQEVTMRCQPILGHNTVFWYRQTMMQGLELLAYFRNRAPLDDSGMPKDRFSAEMPDATLATLKIQPSEPRDSAVYFCASGKMTGTSMNTEAFFGQGTRLTVV.

The chain recombines TRBV7-9 with TRBJ2-2; D gene uncertain. The CDR3 consists of 13 residues. Between the trimmed V and J ends, which lost 4 bases and 6 bases, there was a span of 9 bases. The V gene's germline CDR1 is SEHNR and CDR2 FQNEAQ (reference sequence). The CDR3 loop reads CASSSSGAGELFF. DNA for the CDR3: TGTGCCAGCAGCTCGTCGGGTGCCGGGGAGCTGTTTTTT. Based on the CDR3 plus reference TRBV7-9 and TRBJ2-2, the full variable domain is DTGVSQNPRHKITKRGQNVTFRCDPISEHNRLYWYRQTLGQGPEFLTYFQNEAQLEKSRLLSDRFSAERPKGSFSTLEIQRTEQGDSAMYLCASSSSGAGELFFGEGSRLTVL.